This T cell receptor (beta chain) was sequenced during a study of blood T cell repertoires in COVID-19. Some clones are missing from TCRdb's copy, which holds only in-frame ones; the method was immunoSEQ multiplex PCR. In the table there are 220,000 or so clones, 89% of which are singletons. The V gene lost 5 bases and the J gene lost 2 bases, with 12 bases spanning the gap. CDR1 LNHDA and CDR2 SQIVND come from the germline V gene (reference sequence). This CDR3 is built from 14 residues. Sequenced material: peripheral blood. The TCR was taken from a man aged 60-69 years who had recovered from COVID-19. The chain has TRBV19 and TRBJ1-1; D is unresolved. CDR3 protein: CASSSPARNTEAFF. The CDR3 DNA is TGTGCCAGTAGTTCCCCAGCGAGAAACACTGAAGCTTTCTTT.